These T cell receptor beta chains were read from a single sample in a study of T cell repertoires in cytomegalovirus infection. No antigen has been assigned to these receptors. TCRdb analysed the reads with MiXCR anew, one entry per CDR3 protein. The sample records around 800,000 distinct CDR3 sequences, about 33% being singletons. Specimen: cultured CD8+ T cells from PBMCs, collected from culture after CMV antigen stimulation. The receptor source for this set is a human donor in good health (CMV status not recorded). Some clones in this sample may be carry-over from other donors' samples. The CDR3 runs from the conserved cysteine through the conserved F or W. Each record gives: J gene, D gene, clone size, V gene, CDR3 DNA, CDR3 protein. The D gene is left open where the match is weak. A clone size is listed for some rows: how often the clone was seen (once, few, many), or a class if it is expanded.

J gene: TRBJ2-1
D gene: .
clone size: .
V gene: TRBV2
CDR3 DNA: TGTGCCAGCCCTACCAGAGGGCGACAGTTCTTC
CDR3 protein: CASPTRGRQFF

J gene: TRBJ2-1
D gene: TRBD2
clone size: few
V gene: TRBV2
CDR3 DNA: TGTGCCAGCCCCCTAGCGGGGGGGCCTTACAATGAGCAGTTCTTC
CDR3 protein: CASPLAGGPYNEQFF

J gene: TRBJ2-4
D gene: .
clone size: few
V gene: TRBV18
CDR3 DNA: TGTGCCAGCTCCCCTCACAGGTCCAAAAACATTCAGTACTTC
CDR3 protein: CASSPHRSKNIQYF

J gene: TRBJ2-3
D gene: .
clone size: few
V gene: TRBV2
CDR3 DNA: TGTGCCAGCAGTGAATTGTCGGTCACCTCCATAGATACGCAGTATTTT
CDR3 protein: CASSELSVTSIDTQYF

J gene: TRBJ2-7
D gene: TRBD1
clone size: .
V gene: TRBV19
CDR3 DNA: TGTGCCAGTAGCGTACCCAACGACAGGGACGAGCAGTACTTC
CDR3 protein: CASSVPNDRDEQYF

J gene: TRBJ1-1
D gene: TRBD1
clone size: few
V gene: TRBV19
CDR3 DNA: TGTGCCACCACAGGGGGCGGATGGACTGAAGCTTTCTTT
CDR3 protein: CATTGGGWTEAFF

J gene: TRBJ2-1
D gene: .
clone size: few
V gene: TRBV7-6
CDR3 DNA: TGTGCCAGCAGCACCGCGACATGGACAAACTACAATGAGCAGTTCTTC
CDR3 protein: CASSTATWTNYNEQFF

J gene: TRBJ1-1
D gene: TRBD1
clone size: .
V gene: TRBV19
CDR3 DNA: TGTGCCAGTAGTAACTCCAGGGGGCCCGAAGCTTTCTTT
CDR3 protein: CASSNSRGPEAFF

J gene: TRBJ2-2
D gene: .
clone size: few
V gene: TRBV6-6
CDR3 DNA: TGTGCCAGCAGTCCAACGGACTGGACGGGCACCGGGGAGCTGTTTTTT
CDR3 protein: CASSPTDWTGTGELFF

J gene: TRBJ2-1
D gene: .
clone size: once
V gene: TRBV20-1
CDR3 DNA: TGCAGTGCTAGAGAGTCACTTTTCCCTACCTACAATGAGCAGTTCTTC
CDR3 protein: CSARESLFPTYNEQFF

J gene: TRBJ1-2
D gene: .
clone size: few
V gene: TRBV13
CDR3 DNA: TGTGCCAGCAGCGCGCTCGGACAGACCGTTAACTATGGCTACACCTTC
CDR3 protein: CASSALGQTVNYGYTF

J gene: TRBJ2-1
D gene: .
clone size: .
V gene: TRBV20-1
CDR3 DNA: TGCAGTGCTCCCCGGCCTGGGCGCAGCTCCTACAATGAGCAGTTCTTC
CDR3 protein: CSAPRPGRSSYNEQFF

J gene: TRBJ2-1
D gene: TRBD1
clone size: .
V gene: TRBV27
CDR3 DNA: TGTGCCAGCAGTCTCCTCGGACAGGGGTCCTACAATGAGCAGTTCTTC
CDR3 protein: CASSLLGQGSYNEQFF

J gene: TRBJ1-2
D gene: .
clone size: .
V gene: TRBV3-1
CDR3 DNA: TGTGCCAGCAGCCAAGAGACACTAGGCTATGGCTACACCTTC
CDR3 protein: CASSQETLGYGYTF

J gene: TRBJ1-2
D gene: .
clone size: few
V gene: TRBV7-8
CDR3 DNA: TGTGCCAGCAGCTTACAGGGGAGAGAGAACTATGGCTACACCTTC
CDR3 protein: CASSLQGRENYGYTF

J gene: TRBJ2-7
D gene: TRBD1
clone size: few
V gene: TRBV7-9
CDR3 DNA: TGTGCCAGCAGCAAACAGGGGGCCGAGCAGTACTTC
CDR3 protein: CASSKQGAEQYF

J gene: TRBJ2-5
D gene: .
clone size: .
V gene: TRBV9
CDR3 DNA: TGTGCCAGCAGCGTGGCCTCGGCAGGAAACCTCGCCCAGTACTTC
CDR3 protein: CASSVASAGNLAQYF

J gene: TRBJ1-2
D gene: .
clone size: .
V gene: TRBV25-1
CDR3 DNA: TGTGCCAGCAGTGCCGCTTTCTATGGCTACACCTTC
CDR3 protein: CASSAAFYGYTF

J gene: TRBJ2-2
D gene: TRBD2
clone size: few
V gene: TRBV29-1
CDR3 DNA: TGCAGCGTGCCCGGGAGGGCGGGGGGGCACACCGGGGAGCTGTTTTTT
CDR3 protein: CSVPGRAGGHTGELFF

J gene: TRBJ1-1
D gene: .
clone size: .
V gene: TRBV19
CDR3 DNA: TGTGCCAGTAGTACCTCTTTCGGAGCTGAAGCTTTCTTT
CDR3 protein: CASSTSFGAEAFF

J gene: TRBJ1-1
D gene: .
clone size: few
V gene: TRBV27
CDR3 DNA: TGTGCCAGCAGACTCACAGGCCGCACTGAAGCTTTCTTT
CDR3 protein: CASRLTGRTEAFF

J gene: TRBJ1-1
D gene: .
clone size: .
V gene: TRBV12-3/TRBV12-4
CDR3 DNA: TGTGCCAGCAGTTTGAGGTTTGGTGTAGTTAACACTGAAGCTTTCTTT
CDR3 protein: CASSLRFGVVNTEAFF

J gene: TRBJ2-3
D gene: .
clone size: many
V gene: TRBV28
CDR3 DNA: TGTGCCAGCAGTTTAAATAGCCCTAGCACAGATACGCAGTATTTT
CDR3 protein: CASSLNSPSTDTQYF

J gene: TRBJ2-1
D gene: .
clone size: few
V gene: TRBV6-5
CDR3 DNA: TGTGCCAGCAGTTACAGGGAGTACGGGTACAATGAGCAGTTCTTC
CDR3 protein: CASSYREYGYNEQFF

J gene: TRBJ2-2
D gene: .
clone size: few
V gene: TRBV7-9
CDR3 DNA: TGTGCCAGCAGCATGACAAAGACGAACACCGGGGAGCTGTTTTTT
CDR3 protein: CASSMTKTNTGELFF

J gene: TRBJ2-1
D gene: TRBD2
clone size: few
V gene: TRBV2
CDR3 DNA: TGTGCCAGCAGTGAGCTACTAGCGGGGTACGGGAATGAGCAGTTCTTC
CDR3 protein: CASSELLAGYGNEQFF

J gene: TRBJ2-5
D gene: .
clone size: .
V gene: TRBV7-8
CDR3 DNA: TGTGTCAGCCTTCGGACCGTCCTGCTCCAAGAGACCCAGTACTTC
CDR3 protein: CVSLRTVLLQETQYF

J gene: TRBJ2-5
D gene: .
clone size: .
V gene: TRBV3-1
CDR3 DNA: TGTGCCAGCAGCCAAGCACAGAACTTTCAAGAGACCCAGTACTTC
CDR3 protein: CASSQAQNFQETQYF

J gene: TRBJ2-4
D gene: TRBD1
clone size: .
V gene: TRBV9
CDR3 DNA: TGTGCCAGCAGCGTAGGGTCCGGGACAGGGGAAGGGGGAAACATTCAGTACTTC
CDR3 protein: CASSVGSGTGEGGNIQYF

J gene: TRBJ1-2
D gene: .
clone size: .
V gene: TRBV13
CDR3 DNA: TGTGCCAGCAGCTCGGGGGGGCAGCTCTTTAACTATGGCTACACCTTC
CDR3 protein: CASSSGGQLFNYGYTF

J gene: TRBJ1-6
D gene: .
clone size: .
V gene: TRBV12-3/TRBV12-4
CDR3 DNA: TGTGCCAGCAGTTTCTCCCCGGACGGCTCCTATAATTCACCCCTCCACTTT
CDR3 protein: CASSFSPDGSYNSPLHF

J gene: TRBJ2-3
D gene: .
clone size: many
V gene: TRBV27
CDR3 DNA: TGTGCCAGCAGCTTGTTGGGCACAGATACGCAGTATTTT
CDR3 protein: CASSLLGTDTQYF

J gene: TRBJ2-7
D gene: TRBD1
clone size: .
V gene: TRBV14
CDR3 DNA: TGTGCCAGCAGCCAACGACAGGGGACCTACGAGCAGTACTTC
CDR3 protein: CASSQRQGTYEQYF

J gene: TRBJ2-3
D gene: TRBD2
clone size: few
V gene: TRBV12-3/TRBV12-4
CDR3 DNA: TGTGCCAGCTGCGGGGGGCGGATAGATACGCAGTATTTT
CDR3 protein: CASCGGRIDTQYF

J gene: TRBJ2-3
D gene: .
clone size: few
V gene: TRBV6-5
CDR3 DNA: TGTGCCAGCAGCCCTTCTGGGGCGGGGGCCTTCACAGATACGCAGTATTTT
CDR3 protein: CASSPSGAGAFTDTQYF

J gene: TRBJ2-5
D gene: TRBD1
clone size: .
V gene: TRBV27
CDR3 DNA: TGTGCCAGCAGTTTATGGGACAGGGGTGGAGAGACCCAGTACTTC
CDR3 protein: CASSLWDRGGETQYF

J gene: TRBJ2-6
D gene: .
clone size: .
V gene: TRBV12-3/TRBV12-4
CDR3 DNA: TGTGCCAGCAGTACAGGGTACTCTGGGGCCAACGTCCTGACTTTC
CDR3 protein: CASSTGYSGANVLTF

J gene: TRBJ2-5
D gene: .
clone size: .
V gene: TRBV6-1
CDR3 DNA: TGTGCCAGCAGTGATTGGTGGGCAGCCGAGACCCAGTACTTC
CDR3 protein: CASSDWWAAETQYF

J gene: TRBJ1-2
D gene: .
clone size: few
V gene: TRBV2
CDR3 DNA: TGTGCCAGCTCTACCGTTAACGGACCAAACTATGGCTACACCTTC
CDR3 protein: CASSTVNGPNYGYTF

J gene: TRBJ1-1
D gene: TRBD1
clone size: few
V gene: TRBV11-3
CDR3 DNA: TGTGCCAGCCTTAAACGGACAGGGGAAAACACTGAAGCTTTCTTT
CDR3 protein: CASLKRTGENTEAFF

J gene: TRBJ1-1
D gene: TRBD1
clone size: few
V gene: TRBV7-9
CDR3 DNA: TGTGCCAGCAGCTTACTCGACAGGGCTGCCACTGAAGCTTTCTTT
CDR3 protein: CASSLLDRAATEAFF

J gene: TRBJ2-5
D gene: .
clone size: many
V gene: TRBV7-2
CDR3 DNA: TGTGCCAGCAGCCCCCAAGATCCGGGGTACTACCAAGAGACCCAGTACTTC
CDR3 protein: CASSPQDPGYYQETQYF

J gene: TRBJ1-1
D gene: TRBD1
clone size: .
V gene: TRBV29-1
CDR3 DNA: TGCAGCGAGATACAGGGGGCCACCACTGAAGCTTTCTTT
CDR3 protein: CSEIQGATTEAFF

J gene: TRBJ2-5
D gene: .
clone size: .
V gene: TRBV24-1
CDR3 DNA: TGTGCCACCAGTGATTCGACGTCCGAGGAGACCCAGTACTTC
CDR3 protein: CATSDSTSEETQYF

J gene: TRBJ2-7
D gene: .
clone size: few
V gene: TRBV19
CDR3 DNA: TGTGCCAGCTTGAACCCGGGACGGATCCCCTACGAGCAGTACTTC
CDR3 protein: CASLNPGRIPYEQYF

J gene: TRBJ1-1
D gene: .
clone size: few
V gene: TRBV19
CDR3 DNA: TGTGCCAGTAGTATTACCAAACGCACTGAAGCTTTCTTT
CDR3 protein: CASSITKRTEAFF

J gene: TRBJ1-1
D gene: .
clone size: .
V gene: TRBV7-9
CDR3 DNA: TGTGCCAGCAGCCCCCCAGGAAGCGGACGGTTAAGCTTGAACACTGAAGCTTTCTTT
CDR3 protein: CASSPPGSGRLSLNTEAFF

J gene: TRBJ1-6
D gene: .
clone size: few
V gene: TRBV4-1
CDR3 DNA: TGCGCCAGCAGCCAGAAAAGAGGGGACGCCTCCTATAATTCACCCCTCCACTTT
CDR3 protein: CASSQKRGDASYNSPLHF

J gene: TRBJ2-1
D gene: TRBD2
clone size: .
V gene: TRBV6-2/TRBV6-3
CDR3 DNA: TGTGCCAGTAGGCAAGCGGGGGGGTGGTACAATGAGCAGTTCTTC
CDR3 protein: CASRQAGGWYNEQFF

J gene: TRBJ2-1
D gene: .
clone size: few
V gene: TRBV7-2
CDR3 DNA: TGTGCCAGCAGCTTAGCCCATTGGGGGGGACAGTACAATGAGCAGTTCTTC
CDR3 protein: CASSLAHWGGQYNEQFF

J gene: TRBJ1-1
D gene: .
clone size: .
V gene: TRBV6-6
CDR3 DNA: TGTGCCAGCAGTTACTCAGTTAACGGGAACACTGAAGCTTTCTTT
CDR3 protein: CASSYSVNGNTEAFF

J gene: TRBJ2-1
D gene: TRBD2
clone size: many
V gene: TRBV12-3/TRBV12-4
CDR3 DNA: TGTGCCAGCAGTTTAAGGGGACTAGCGGGGGGTTCCAATGAGCAGTTCTTC
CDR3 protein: CASSLRGLAGGSNEQFF

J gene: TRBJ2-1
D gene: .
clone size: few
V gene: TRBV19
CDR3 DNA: TGTGCCAGTAGTACGGACGGGAGCTCCTACAATGAGCAGTTCTTC
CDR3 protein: CASSTDGSSYNEQFF

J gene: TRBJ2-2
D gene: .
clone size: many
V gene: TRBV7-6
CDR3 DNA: TGTGCCAGCAGCGCCGACCGCCCCGGGGAGCTGTTTTTT
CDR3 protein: CASSADRPGELFF

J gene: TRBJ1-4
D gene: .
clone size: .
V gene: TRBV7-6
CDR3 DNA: TGTGCCAGCAGCTTAATCGCGGTGAGGAGCTTCCCCGACCCCATAGAAGAAAAACTGTTTTTT
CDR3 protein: CASSLIAVRSFPDPIEEKLFF

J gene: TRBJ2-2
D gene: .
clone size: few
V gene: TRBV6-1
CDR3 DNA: TGTGCCAGCAGGTCAGGGATGACCGGGGAGCTGTTTTTT
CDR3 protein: CASRSGMTGELFF

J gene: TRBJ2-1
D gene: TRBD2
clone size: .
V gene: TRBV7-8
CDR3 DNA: TGTGCCAGCAGCTTATGGGAGGGTGTTGGCTACAATGAGCAGTTCTTC
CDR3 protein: CASSLWEGVGYNEQFF

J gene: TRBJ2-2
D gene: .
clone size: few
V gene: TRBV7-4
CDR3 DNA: TGTGCCAGCAGCTTAGTTTCCAGCACCGGGGAGCTGTTTTTT
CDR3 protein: CASSLVSSTGELFF

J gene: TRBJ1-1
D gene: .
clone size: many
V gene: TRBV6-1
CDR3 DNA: TGTGCCAGCAGTGAATTTACAGGCGGCACTGAAGCTTTCTTT
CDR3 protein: CASSEFTGGTEAFF